Listed below are T cell receptor beta chains from one sample, sequenced in a study of blood T cell repertoires in COVID-19. The method was immunoSEQ multiplex PCR; TCRdb's version includes in-frame clones alone and lacks a portion of them. The sample has about 490,000 clones; 70% to 90% are singletons. Sequencing input: peripheral blood. The receptors shown here come from a human donor in a cohort sampled during active COVID-19. The CDR3 runs from the conserved cysteine through the conserved F or W. Fields, in order: V gene, clone size, J gene, CDR3 length, D gene, CDR3 protein, CDR3 DNA. D genes are given only for firm matches. Where a row states a size, it is once, few, many or the class of an expanded clone; other rows omit it.

TRBV11-2	.	TRBJ2-7	13	TRBD2	CASSLPSGLIQYF	TGTGCCAGCAGCTTACCTAGCGGGCTAATACAGTACTTC
TRBV30	.	TRBJ1-1	13	.	CAWMLNLNTEAFF	TGTGCCTGGATGCTGAACTTGAACACTGAAGCTTTCTTT
TRBV6-2/TRBV6-3	.	TRBJ2-7	13	.	CASSEDGHYEQYF	TGTGCCAGCAGCGAGGACGGACACTACGAGCAGTACTTC
TRBV9	.	TRBJ2-5	16	TRBD2	CASTGTSGGPQETQYF	TGTGCCAGCACCGGGACTAGCGGAGGGCCCCAAGAGACCCAGTACTTC
TRBV7-2	.	TRBJ1-1	15	.	CASSTTGHVNTEAFF	TGTGCCAGCAGCACCACGGGACACGTGAACACTGAAGCTTTCTTT
TRBV10-2	few	TRBJ2-3	15	TRBD2	CASSDLSGRANTQYF	TGCGCCAGCAGTGACTTGAGCGGGAGGGCCAATACGCAGTATTTT
TRBV3-1/TRBV3-2	.	TRBJ2-1	16	TRBD2	CASSQAGLAVSNEQFF	TGTGCCAGCAGCCAAGCGGGACTAGCGGTCTCGAATGAGCAGTTCTTC
TRBV6-2/TRBV6-3	.	TRBJ1-1	15	TRBD1	CASSYFQGANTEAFF	TGTGCCAGCAGTTACTTCCAGGGGGCGAACACTGAAGCTTTCTTT
TRBV5-5	.	TRBJ2-3	13	TRBD1	CVTRTGTADTQYF	TGTGTCACGCGGACAGGGACGGCAGATACGCAGTATTTT
TRBV7-9	.	TRBJ1-2	13	.	CASSLEGVDGYTF	TGTGCCAGCAGCTTAGAAGGGGTTGACGGCTACACCTTC
TRBV10-2	.	TRBJ2-7	12	.	CASSEYQGGQYF	TGCGCCAGCAGTGAGTACCAGGGCGGGCAGTACTTC
TRBV28	.	TRBJ2-7	14	.	CASSLVGSSYEQYF	TGTGCCAGCAGTTTAGTCGGGAGCTCCTACGAGCAGTACTTC
TRBV6-6	.	TRBJ1-1	14	.	CASRRYRESTEAFF	TGTGCCAGCAGGCGGTACAGGGAGAGCACTGAAGCTTTCTTT
TRBV7-9	.	TRBJ2-3	12	.	CASGPLVNTQYF	TGTGCCAGCGGACCACTAGTTAATACGCAGTATTTT
TRBV2	.	TRBJ2-3	14	.	CASSPGGGTDTQYF	TGTGCCAGCTCCCCTGGAGGGGGCACAGATACGCAGTATTTT
TRBV28	.	TRBJ2-7	13	TRBD1	CASSAFGQGEQYF	TGTGCCAGCAGCGCCTTCGGACAGGGCGAGCAGTACTTC
TRBV7-2	.	TRBJ2-3	14	.	CASSFSRGGDTQYF	TGTGCCAGCAGCTTCAGCCGGGGTGGGGATACGCAGTATTTT
TRBV28	.	TRBJ2-1	14	TRBD2	CASSFTSGDNEQFF	TGTGCCAGCAGTTTTACTAGCGGGGACAATGAGCAGTTCTTC
TRBV5-4	.	TRBJ2-7	14	TRBD2	CASRPSAGAYEQYF	TGTGCCAGCAGACCGAGCGCGGGAGCCTACGAGCAGTACTTC
TRBV27	.	TRBJ2-7	17	TRBD1	CASSLSLKTGIPYEQYF	TGTGCCAGCAGTTTATCCCTTAAGACAGGGATCCCCTACGAGCAGTACTTC
TRBV18	.	TRBJ1-4	16	TRBD1	CASSLRNRDRDEKLFF	TGTGCCAGCTCGCTACGCAACCGGGACAGGGATGAAAAACTGTTTTTT
TRBV4-2	.	TRBJ2-2	17	TRBD2	CASSQGAAGGPTGELFF	TGTGCCAGCAGCCAAGGTGCTGCGGGAGGGCCTACCGGGGAGCTGTTTTTT
TRBV6-1	.	TRBJ2-7	14	TRBD2	CASNEAGGLYEQYF	TGTGCCAGCAATGAAGCGGGAGGGCTCTACGAGCAGTACTTC
TRBV9	.	TRBJ1-1	14	.	CASSPRGGNTEAFF	TGTGCCAGCAGCCCAAGGGGGGGTAACACTGAAGCTTTCTTT
TRBV2	.	TRBJ1-5	12	.	CASSENSQPQHF	TGTGCCAGCAGTGAAAACAGTCAGCCCCAGCATTTT
TRBV6-5	.	TRBJ2-7	15	TRBD1	CASSYNTGTGSEQYF	TGTGCCAGCAGTTATAATACCGGGACAGGGAGCGAGCAGTACTTC
TRBV12-3/TRBV12-4	.	TRBJ1-1	13	TRBD1	CASSSTGGGEAFF	TGTGCCAGCAGTTCGACAGGGGGTGGTGAAGCTTTCTTT
TRBV5-1	.	TRBJ2-2	15	.	CASSLTTGNTGELFF	TGCGCCAGCAGCTTGACGACAGGGAACACCGGGGAGCTGTTTTTT
TRBV28	.	TRBJ2-2	16	TRBD1	CASSSRQGSNTGELFF	TGTGCCAGCAGTTCAAGACAGGGGTCAAACACCGGGGAGCTGTTTTTT
TRBV9	.	TRBJ2-3	13	.	CASSATGTDTQYF	TGTGCCAGCAGCGCGACAGGTACCGATACGCAGTATTTT
TRBV7-8	.	TRBJ2-7	15	TRBD2	CASSLSGTSGTEQYF	TGTGCCAGCAGCTTATCCGGGACTAGCGGGACCGAGCAGTACTTC
TRBV24-1	.	TRBJ2-2	13	.	CATTDRSTGELFF	TGTGCCACGACCGACAGAAGTACCGGGGAGCTGTTTTTT
TRBV4-2	.	TRBJ1-2	15	TRBD1	CASSQVGTGINGYTF	TGTGCCAGCAGCCAAGTGGGGACAGGAATAAATGGCTACACCTTC
TRBV13	.	TRBJ2-1	16	.	CASSLESGGTYNEQFF	TGTGCCAGCAGCTTAGAATCGGGTGGCACCTACAATGAGCAGTTCTTC
TRBV11-2	.	TRBJ2-1	17	TRBD2	CASSQRGASGIFYEQFF	TGTGCCAGCAGCCAGAGGGGGGCTAGCGGGATCTTCTATGAGCAGTTCTTC
TRBV30	.	TRBJ2-4	14	TRBD2	CAWLTSGRSNIQYF	TGTGCCTGGTTGACTAGCGGGAGGAGCAACATTCAGTACTTC
TRBV27	few	TRBJ2-6	17	TRBD1	CASSLSGQGAGANVLTF	TGTGCCAGCAGTTTATCGGGACAGGGGGCTGGGGCCAACGTCCTGACTTTC
TRBV5-1	.	TRBJ2-1	15	.	CASSREHASYNEQFF	TGCGCCAGCTCACGGGAGCACGCATCCTACAATGAGCAGTTCTTC
TRBV20-1	.	TRBJ2-1	15	.	CSASLAAAWDNEQFF	TGCAGTGCTAGTCTCGCTGCGGCGTGGGACAATGAGCAGTTCTTC
TRBV3-1/TRBV3-2	.	TRBJ1-2	17	.	CASSQELGRDFHYGYTF	TGTGCCAGCAGCCAAGAACTGGGTCGGGATTTTCATTATGGCTACACCTTC
TRBV5-1	.	TRBJ2-3	15	TRBD2	CASSLGLAGGGTQYF	TGCGCCAGCAGCTTGGGACTAGCGGGAGGAGGGACGCAGTATTTT
TRBV24-1	.	TRBJ2-3	13	TRBD2	CATSVGGTDTQYF	TGTGCCACCAGTGTGGGGGGGACAGATACGCAGTATTTT
TRBV3-1/TRBV3-2	.	TRBJ2-1	15	.	CASSHPSGSYNEQFF	TGTGCCAGCAGCCACCCTAGTGGCTCCTACAATGAGCAGTTCTTC
TRBV10-1	.	TRBJ2-7	9	.	CASRYEQYF	TGCGCCAGTAGATACGAGCAGTACTTC